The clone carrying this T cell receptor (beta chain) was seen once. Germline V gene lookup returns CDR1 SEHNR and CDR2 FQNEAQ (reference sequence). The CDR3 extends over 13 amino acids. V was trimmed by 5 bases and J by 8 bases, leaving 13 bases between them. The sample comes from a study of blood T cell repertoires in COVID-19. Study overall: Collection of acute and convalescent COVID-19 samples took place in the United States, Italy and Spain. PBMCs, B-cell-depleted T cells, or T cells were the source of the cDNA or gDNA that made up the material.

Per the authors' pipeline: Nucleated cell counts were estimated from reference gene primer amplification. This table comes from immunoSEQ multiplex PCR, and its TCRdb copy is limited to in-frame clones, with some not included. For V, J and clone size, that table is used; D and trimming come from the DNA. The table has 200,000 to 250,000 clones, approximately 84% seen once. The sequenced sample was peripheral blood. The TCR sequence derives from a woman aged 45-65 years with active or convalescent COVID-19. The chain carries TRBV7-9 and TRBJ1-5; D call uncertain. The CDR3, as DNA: TGTGCCAGCAGCCCTTCAGGAGGAAAGCCCCAGCATTTT. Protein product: CASSPSGGKPQHF. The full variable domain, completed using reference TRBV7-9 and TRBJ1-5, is DTGVSQNPRHKITKRGQNVTFRCDPISEHNRLYWYRQTLGQGPEFLTYFQNEAQLEKSRLLSDRFSAERPKGSFSTLEIQRTEQGDSAMYLCASSPSGGKPQHFGDGTRLSIL.